This T cell receptor beta chain was sequenced in a study of CD8+ T cells in alopecia areata (dated by TCRdb to the late 2010s). Background for the entire study: Treated patients were enrolled in an open-label pilot trial of oral tofacitinib, 5 to 10 mg twice daily, for moderate-to-severe alopecia areata. Scalp tissue and sorted CD4+ and CD8+ peripheral blood T cells from patchy and totalis/universalis alopecia areata patients and from healthy controls were covered by human TCRbeta sequencing. In both human patients and the C3H/HeJ mouse model, the study applied high-throughput TCRbeta sequencing to look at T cell clonal expansion in alopecia areata. The SALT score, which quantifies the percentage of affected scalp surface area, was used to measure disease severity in treated patients. Scalp clonality was compared among normal scalp (n=4), patchy alopecia areata scalp (n=8), and alopecia totalis/universalis scalp (n=8). RNA was extracted with the PAXgene miRNA kit for fixed scalp, the miRNeasy kit for PBMCs, and the RNeasy kit for mouse skin. Amplification of TCRbeta CDR3 regions was done by immunoSEQ multiplex PCR using 35 Vbeta forward primers and 13 Jbeta reverse primers. Tofacitinib was administered for 6 to 18 months, and 6 months of follow-up off drug were then conducted to assess delayed response and recurrence. Biopsies were taken from tofacitinib-treated patients at baseline and again at 4 and 24 weeks into treatment, and several of those patients also had a later scalp biopsy.

The full study reports these points: Tofacitinib significantly decreased scalp clonality and the number of expanded CD8+ clones among the top 100 scalp clones. Because the treated cohort was small and had just a single nonresponder, larger studies are needed to establish links between baseline CD8+ expansion and response. Compared with mice, TCR sequences shared between patients were less clear, possibly partly because of HLA diversity across the patient population. Many expanded lesional clones persisted in scalp and blood during tofacitinib treatment, which may partly explain relapse after stopping treatment. Scalp TCR repertoire analysis is complicated because resident alphabeta T cells in normal human skin are also sequenced, whereas mouse skin is dominated by gammadelta T cells. Higher clonality and more expanded CD8+ clones were observed in lesional scalp than in normal scalp, particularly in alopecia totalis/universalis, a finding suggestive of antigenic drive.

The CDR3 goes from the cysteine to the phenylalanine over 18 residues. Only the CDR3 DNA is retained, 54 bases long and in frame from the first base. The junction carries 21 bases between V and J, which are trimmed by 2 bases and 2 bases respectively. The germline V gene (reference sequence) specifies SEHNR as CDR1 and FQNEAQ as CDR2. What the time point label conveys for this sample: roughly 27 days on oral tofacitinib. Taken with the paper, the label for treatment or condition translates to: oral pan-JAK inhibitor, 5-10 mg twice daily. Lesional scalp punch biopsies and peripheral blood were collected from alopecia areata patients. PBMCs were isolated by density centrifugation and stained for CD3, CD4 and CD8, and CD4+ and CD8+ T cells were sorted on a FACSAria. Libraries came from the immunoSEQ multiplex PCR assay. RNA was extracted from all samples and reverse transcribed into cDNA, which served as template for TCR sequencing. First-strand cDNA was synthesized with SuperScript III using a 2:1 mix of oligo-dT and random hexamers. A synthetic immune receptor repertoire was used to measure amplification bias, and any remaining bias was corrected computationally. Turning to the authors' computational methods: Raw reads were preprocessed to remove errors, and CDR3 was defined according to IMGT conventions as the region from the conserved cysteine to phenylalanine. To get clonality, Shannon entropy was normalized by log2 of the number of productive unique TCRs and the result was subtracted from 1. Whether each scalp clone was CD4 or CD8 was inferred by checking scalp TCRbeta sequences against the CD4 and CD8 repertoires from sorted blood. The immuneACCESS repertoire file appears here via TCRdb, limited to in-frame rearrangements. These files lack a portion of the clones; in checked studies, under half of the deficit traces to unresolved V genes, and the cause of the others is not known. V and J calls and clone size follow that table, whereas D and trimming were derived from the DNA. The sample records more than 85,000 clones, under 70% of which are singletons. Around 15% of the sample rests with the top ten.

In regard to this clone: Its specific antigen is unknown. No base-level quality is on record; no much larger clone is a single base apart.

The sample consisted of CD8+ T cells sorted from blood, taken at week 4, from a patient treated with tofacitinib. The clonotype was recovered from a human donor with alopecia areata. This receptor chain uses TRBV7-9 and TRBJ2-5, with an unclear D gene assignment. The CDR3 region: CASSLQRFDRSKQETQYF. In nucleotides, the sequence is TGTGCCAGCAGCTTACAACGATTCGATAGAAGTAAACAAGAGACCCAGTACTTC.